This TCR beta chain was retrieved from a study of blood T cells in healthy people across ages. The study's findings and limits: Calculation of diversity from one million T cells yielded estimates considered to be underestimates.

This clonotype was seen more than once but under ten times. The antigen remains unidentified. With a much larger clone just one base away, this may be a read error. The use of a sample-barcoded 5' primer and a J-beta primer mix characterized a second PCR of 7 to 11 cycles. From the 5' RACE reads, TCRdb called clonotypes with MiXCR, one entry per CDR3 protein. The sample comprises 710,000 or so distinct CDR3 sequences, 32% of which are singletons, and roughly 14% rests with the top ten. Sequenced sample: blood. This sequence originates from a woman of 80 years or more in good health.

CDR3 nucleotides: TGCAGTGCTAGTATGGGACAGGGGATCCATGAGCAGTACTTC. Protein product: CSASMGQGIHEQYF. The J gene is TRBJ2-5, the V gene TRBV20-1; 10 nucleotides align to TRBD1. The CDR3 is made up of 14 amino acids. The V and J ends lost 3 bases and 11 bases, in that order; junction bases with no gene match: 12. Per the germline V gene, CDR1 is DFQATT and CDR2 is SNEGSKA (reference sequence).